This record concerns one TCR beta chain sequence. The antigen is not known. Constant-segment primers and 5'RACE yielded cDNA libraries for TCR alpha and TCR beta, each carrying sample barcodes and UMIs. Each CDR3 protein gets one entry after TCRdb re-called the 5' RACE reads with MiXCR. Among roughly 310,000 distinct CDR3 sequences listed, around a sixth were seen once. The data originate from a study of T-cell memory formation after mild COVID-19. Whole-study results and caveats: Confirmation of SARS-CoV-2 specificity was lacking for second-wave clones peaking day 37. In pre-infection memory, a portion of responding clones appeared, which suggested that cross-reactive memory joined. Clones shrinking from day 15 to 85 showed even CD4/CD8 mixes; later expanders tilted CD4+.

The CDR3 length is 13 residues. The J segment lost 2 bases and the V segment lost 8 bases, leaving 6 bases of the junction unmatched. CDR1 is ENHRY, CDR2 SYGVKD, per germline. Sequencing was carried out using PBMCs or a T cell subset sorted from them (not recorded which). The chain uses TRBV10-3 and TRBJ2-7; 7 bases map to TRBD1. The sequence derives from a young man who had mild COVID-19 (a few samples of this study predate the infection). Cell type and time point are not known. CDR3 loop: CAIGDSPTYEQYF. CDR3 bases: TGTGCCATCGGGGACAGCCCGACCTACGAGCAGTACTTC.